Listed here are 15 T cell receptor beta chains from one sample, sequenced in a study of blood T cell repertoires in COVID-19 (dated by TCRdb to about 2020). Receptor amplification or capture employed the immunoSEQ multiplex PCR assay. TCRdb retrieved this table from immuneACCESS and kept in-frame rearrangements only. Not all clones are present; in checked studies, unresolved V genes account for under half, and no reason is known for the remainder. The sample profile shows 200,000 to 250,000 clones; 80% to 95% of them were found once. About 0.8% of the sample is taken by the ten largest. The sample taken for sequencing was peripheral blood. These TCRs come from a man in his 60s with COVID-19, enrolled during active disease.

The CDR3 DNA reads TGTGCCAGCAGCGTAGGGCTAGCGGGACTCGCAGATACGCAGTATTTT. As protein: CASSVGLAGLADTQYF. The chain combines TRBV9 with TRBJ2-3; TRBD2 matches 9 bases. Germline CDR1 and CDR2: SGDLS and YYNGEE. The ends lost 0 bases at V and 4 bases at J; junction bases unmatched: 6. The CDR3 is made up of 16 amino acids.

V and J are TRBV27 and TRBJ1-1, with a weak D call TRBD1 (5 bases). The CDR3 is 14 amino acids. Germline CDR1 reads MNHEY; CDR2 reads SMNVEV (reference sequence). Trimming took 6 bases from V and 7 from J, leaving 18 bases between them. The chain's CDR3 is CASRPMGGSHEAFF. The DNA of the CDR3 is TGTGCCAGCAGACCTATGGGGGGGAGCCATGAAGCTTTCTTT.

The rearrangement joins TRBV29-1 to TRBJ1-1; TRBD1 might be the D (6 bases). CDR3 size: 13 residues. Germline CDR1 is SQVTM and CDR2 is ANQGSEA. V dropped 6 bases and J dropped 1 base, with 12 bases sitting between them. Here the CDR3 reads CSVWAQGNTEAFF. CDR3 in DNA: TGCAGCGTATGGGCACAGGGGAACACTGAAGCTTTCTTT.

The chain joins TRBV4-2 to TRBJ1-2; TRBD1 matches 10 bases. In germline, CDR1 is LGHNA, CDR2 YNFKEQ. The CDR3 extends over 16 amino acids. V lost 2 bases to trimming and J lost 0 bases; unmatched junction nucleotides: 3. The CDR3 sequence: CASSQRGTGANYGYTF. CDR3 in DNA: TGTGCCAGCAGCCAACGTGGGACAGGGGCTAACTATGGCTACACCTTC.

The gene calls are TRBV19 and TRBJ2-1; 9 bases are a match to TRBD2. The CDR3 spans 16 residues. V lost 5 bases and J lost 4; bases outside the gene matches: 9. CDR1 and CDR2 from the germline V gene are LNHDA and SQIVND (reference sequence). The chain's CDR3 is CASSSLQTSGYNEQFF. CDR3 sequence (DNA): TGTGCCAGTAGTTCCCTCCAGACTAGCGGTTACAATGAGCAGTTCTTC. The entire variable domain, with the rest obtained from reference TRBV19 and TRBJ2-1, is as follows: DGGITQSPKYLFRKEGQNVTLSCEQNLNHDAMYWYRQDPGQGLRLIYYSQIVNDFQKGDIAEGYSVSREKKESFPLTVTSAQKNPTAFYLCASSSLQTSGYNEQFFGPGTRLTVL.

This chain connects TRBV6-5 to TRBJ1-2; D is possibly TRBD1 (6 bases). The CDR3 has 12 residues. Trimming pared 4 bases from V and 8 bases from J, leaving 11 bases between. Germline-derived CDR1 and CDR2 are MNHEY and SVGAGI. The CDR3 protein is CASSFSRGGYTF. In nucleotides, the CDR3 is TGTGCCAGCAGTTTCTCGAGGGGGGGCTACACCTTC.

This clone has just one count. The chain recombines TRBV11-2 with TRBJ2-2; D gene uncertain. The CDR3 spans 16 residues. V was pared by 5 bases and J by 0 bases, with 13 bases between. Germline loops: CDR1 SGHAT, CDR2 FQNNGV. CDR3 loop: CASSERPIANTGELFF. The DNA for the CDR3 is TGTGCCAGCAGCGAGAGGCCGATAGCGAACACCGGGGAGCTGTTTTTT.

V usage is TRBV4-3 and J usage is TRBJ2-1; D gene ambiguous. From germline, CDR1 is LGHNA and CDR2 YSLEER. CDR3 length: 15 amino acids. With 0 bases removed from V and 1 base from J, the gap between germline ends came to 7 bases. CDR3 in DNA: TGCGCCAGCAGCCAAGACGACAAATCCTACAATGAGCAGTTCTTC. It encodes CASSQDDKSYNEQFF.

V gene TRBV19 combines with J gene TRBJ1-2; D not resolved. Deletions cut 7 bases from V and 5 bases from J, with 11 bases between. CDR1 is LNHDA and CDR2 is SQIVND in the germline V gene (reference sequence). The CDR3 spans 12 residues. For the CDR3, the DNA is TGTGCCAGTATCCGGCCGGGATATGGCTACACCTTC. Encoded protein: CASIRPGYGYTF.

The V and J genes are TRBV19 and TRBJ1-5, with no clear D. The germline V gene has CDR1 LNHDA and CDR2 SQIVND (reference sequence). The CDR3 contains 16 residues. V shed 1 base and J shed 3 bases, with 13 bases lying between them. The CDR3 sequence: CASSIGALLDNQPQHF. CDR3 sequence (DNA): TGTGCCAGTAGTATAGGGGCCCTATTGGACAATCAGCCCCAGCATTTT. The whole variable domain, filled in from reference TRBV19 and TRBJ1-5, reads DGGITQSPKYLFRKEGQNVTLSCEQNLNHDAMYWYRQDPGQGLRLIYYSQIVNDFQKGDIAEGYSVSREKKESFPLTVTSAQKNPTAFYLCASSIGALLDNQPQHFGDGTRLSIL.

This chain joins TRBV2 and TRBJ2-7; D is ambiguous. This CDR3 has 14 residues. Trimming left V 3 bases short and J 0 bases short, with 9 bases between. Germline CDR1 and CDR2: SNHLY and FYNNEI. The CDR3 spells CASSDSLVSYEQYF. The CDR3 DNA sequence: TGTGCCAGCAGTGACTCTCTTGTCTCCTACGAGCAGTACTTC. The full variable domain, completed using reference TRBV2 and TRBJ2-7, is EPEVTQTPSHQVTQMGQEVILRCVPISNHLYFYWYRQILGQKVEFLVSFYNNEISEKSEIFDDQFSVERPDGSNFTLKIRSTKLEDSAMYFCASSDSLVSYEQYFGPGTRLTVT.

The J gene is TRBJ1-5, the V gene TRBV19; 8 nucleotides align to TRBD1. V dropped 4 bases and J dropped 4; count of bases not matched to a gene: 6. Germline CDR1 LNHDA, CDR2 SQIVND (reference sequence). CDR3 length: 15 residues. DNA of the CDR3: TGTGCCAGTAGTAAGGACAGGGCGGAGAATCAGCCCCAGCATTTT. Protein sequence: CASSKDRAENQPQHF. The full variable domain, rest sourced from reference TRBV19 and TRBJ1-5, is DGGITQSPKYLFRKEGQNVTLSCEQNLNHDAMYWYRQDPGQGLRLIYYSQIVNDFQKGDIAEGYSVSREKKESFPLTVTSAQKNPTAFYLCASSKDRAENQPQHFGDGTRLSIL.

The chain is built from TRBV7-3 and TRBJ1-5, with 7 bases aligning to TRBD1. This CDR3 spans 16 amino acids. Germline CDR1 and CDR2: SGHTA and FQGTGA. J was trimmed by 4 bases and V by 5 bases; bases with no gene match: 11. The CDR3 is CASSSPPRGRNQPQHF. CDR3 DNA sequence: TGTGCCAGCAGCAGCCCGCCGAGGGGGCGGAATCAGCCCCAGCATTTT. The full variable domain, in which reference TRBV7-3 and TRBJ1-5 provide the parts outside the CDR3, is GAGVSQTPSNKVTEKGKYVELRCDPISGHTALYWYRQSLGQGPEFLIYFQGTGAADDSGLPNDRFFAVRPEGSVSTLKIQRTERGDSAVYLCASSSPPRGRNQPQHFGDGTRLSIL.

The chain has TRBV30 and TRBJ2-7; 10 nucleotides match TRBD1. There are 14 residues in the CDR3. V trimming: 1 base; J trimming: 2 bases; junction bases outside the gene matches: 2. Germline CDR1 and CDR2: GTSNPN and SVGIG (reference sequence). CDR3 protein: CAWSGTGGTYEQYF. The CDR3 bases are TGTGCCTGGAGTGGGACAGGGGGTACCTACGAGCAGTACTTC.

The CDR3 nucleotides read TGTGCCAGCAGTTCCCCGCTGGGGGACAGGGTGGGCAATGAGCAGTTCTTC. Translating gives CASSSPLGDRVGNEQFF. V usage is TRBV28 and J usage is TRBJ2-1; 9 bases match TRBD1. Germline assignment: CDR1 MDHEN and CDR2 SYDVKM. This CDR3 contains 17 residues. The junction had 13 bases not matched to a gene; V was cut back by 4 bases and J by 6 bases. Complete variable domain (other parts from reference TRBV28 and TRBJ2-1): DVKVTQSSRYLVKRTGEKVFLECVQDMDHENMFWYRQDPGLGLRLIYFSYDVKMKEKGDIPEGYSVSREKKERFSLILESASTNQTSMYLCASSSPLGDRVGNEQFFGPGTRLTVL.